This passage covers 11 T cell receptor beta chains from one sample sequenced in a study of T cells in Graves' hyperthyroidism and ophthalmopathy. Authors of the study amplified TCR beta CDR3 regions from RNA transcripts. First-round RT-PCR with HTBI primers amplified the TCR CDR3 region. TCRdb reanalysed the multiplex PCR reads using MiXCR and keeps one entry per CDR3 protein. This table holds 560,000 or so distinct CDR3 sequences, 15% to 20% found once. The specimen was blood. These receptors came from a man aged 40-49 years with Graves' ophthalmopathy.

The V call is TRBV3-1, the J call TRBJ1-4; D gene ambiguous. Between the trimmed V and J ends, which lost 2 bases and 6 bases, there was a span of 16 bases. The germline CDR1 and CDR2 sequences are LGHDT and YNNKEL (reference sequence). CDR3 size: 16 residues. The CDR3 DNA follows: TGTGCCAGCAGCCAAAATGAGGGTGGAAAGGATGAAAAACTGTTTTTT. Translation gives CASSQNEGGKDEKLFF.

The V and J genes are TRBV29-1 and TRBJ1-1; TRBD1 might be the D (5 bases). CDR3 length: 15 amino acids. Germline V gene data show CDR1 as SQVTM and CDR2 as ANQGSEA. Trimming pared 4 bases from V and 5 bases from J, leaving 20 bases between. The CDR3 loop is CSVVNPWGRSTEAFF. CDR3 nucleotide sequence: TGCAGCGTTGTTAACCCGTGGGGCAGGAGTACTGAAGCTTTCTTT. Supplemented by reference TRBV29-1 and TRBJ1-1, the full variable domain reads SAVISQKPSRDICQRGTSLTIQCQVDSQVTMMFWYRQQPGQSLTLIATANQGSEATYESGFVIDKFPISRPNLTFSTLTVSNMSPEDSSIYLCSVVNPWGRSTEAFFGQGTRLTVV.

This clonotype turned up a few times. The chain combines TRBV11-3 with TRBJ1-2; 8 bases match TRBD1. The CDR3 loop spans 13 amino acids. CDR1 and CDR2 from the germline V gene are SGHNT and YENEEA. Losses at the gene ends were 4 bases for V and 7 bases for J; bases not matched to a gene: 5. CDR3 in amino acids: CASSSGQGSGYTF. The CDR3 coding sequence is TGTGCCAGCAGCTCCGGACAGGGCAGTGGCTACACCTTC.

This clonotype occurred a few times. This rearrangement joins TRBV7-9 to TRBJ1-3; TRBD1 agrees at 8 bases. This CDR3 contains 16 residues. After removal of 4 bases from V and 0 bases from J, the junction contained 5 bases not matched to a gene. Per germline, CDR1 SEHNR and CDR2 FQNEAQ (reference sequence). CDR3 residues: CASSSRQGPSGNTIYF. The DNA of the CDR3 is TGTGCCAGCAGCTCTCGACAGGGGCCCTCTGGAAACACCATATATTTT.

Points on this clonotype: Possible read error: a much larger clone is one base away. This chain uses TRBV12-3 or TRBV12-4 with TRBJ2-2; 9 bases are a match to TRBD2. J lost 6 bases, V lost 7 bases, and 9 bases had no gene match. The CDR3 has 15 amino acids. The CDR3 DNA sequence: TGTGCCAGCACCCAAGCGGGAGGAAGCGCCGGGGAGCTGTTTTTT. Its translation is CASTQAGGSAGELFF.

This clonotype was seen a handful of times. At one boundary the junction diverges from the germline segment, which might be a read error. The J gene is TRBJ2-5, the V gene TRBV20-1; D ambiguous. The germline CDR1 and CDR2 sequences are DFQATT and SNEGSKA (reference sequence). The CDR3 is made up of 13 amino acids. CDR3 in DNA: TGCAGTGCTACCTTACGTAACCAAGGGACCCAGTACTTC. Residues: CSATLRNQGTQYF.

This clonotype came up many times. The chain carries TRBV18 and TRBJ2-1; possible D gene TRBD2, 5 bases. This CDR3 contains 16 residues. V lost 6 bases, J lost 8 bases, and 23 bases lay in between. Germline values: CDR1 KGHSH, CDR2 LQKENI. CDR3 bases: TGTGCCAGCTCGCCTCGACGGCGCACGGGGTCGGATGAGCAGTTCTTC. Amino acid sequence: CASSPRRRTGSDEQFF.

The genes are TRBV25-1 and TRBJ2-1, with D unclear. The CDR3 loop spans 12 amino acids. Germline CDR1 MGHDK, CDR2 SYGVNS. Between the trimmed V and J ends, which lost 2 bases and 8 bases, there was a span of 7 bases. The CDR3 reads CASSELGHEQFF. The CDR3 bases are TGTGCCAGCAGTGAACTCGGCCATGAGCAGTTCTTC.

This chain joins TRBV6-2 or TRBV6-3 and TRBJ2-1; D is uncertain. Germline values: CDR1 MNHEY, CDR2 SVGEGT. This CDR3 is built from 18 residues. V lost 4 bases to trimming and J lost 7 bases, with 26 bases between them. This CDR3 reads CASSSPRVSGRTLNEQFF. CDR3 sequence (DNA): TGTGCCAGCAGTTCTCCACGAGTTTCTGGGCGGACGCTGAATGAGCAGTTCTTC.

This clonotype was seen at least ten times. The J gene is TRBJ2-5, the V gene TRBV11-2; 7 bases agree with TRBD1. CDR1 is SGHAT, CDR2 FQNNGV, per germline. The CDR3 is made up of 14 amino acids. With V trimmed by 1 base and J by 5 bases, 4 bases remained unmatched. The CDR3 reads CASSLVDRVETQYF. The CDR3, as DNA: TGTGCCAGCAGCTTAGTAGACAGGGTGGAGACCCAGTACTTC.

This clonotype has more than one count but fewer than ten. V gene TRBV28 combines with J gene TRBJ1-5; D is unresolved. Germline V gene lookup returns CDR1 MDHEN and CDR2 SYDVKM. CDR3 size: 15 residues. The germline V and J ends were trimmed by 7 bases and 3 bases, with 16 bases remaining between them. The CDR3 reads CASTLLAGANQPQHF. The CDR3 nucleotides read TGTGCCAGCACCCTCCTGGCAGGCGCCAATCAGCCCCAGCATTTT.